Described below is a single T cell receptor (beta chain) sequence and its context. Profiled with immunoSEQ multiplex PCR; TCRdb holds only in-frame clones, not every one. Of about 37,000 clones listed, around 63% are singletons. The V gene's germline CDR1 is SGHAT and CDR2 FQNNGV. CDR3 length: 15 residues. V lost 5 bases and J lost 4, with 15 bases in between. The data originate from a study of STAT5B mutations in CD4+ large granular lymphocyte leukemia. The sequencing sample was made of CD4+ T cells from blood buffy coats. This sequence originates from a human donor in good health. The chain couples TRBV11-2 to TRBJ2-1; tentatively, D is TRBD2 (5 bases). The CDR3 nucleotides read TGTGCCAGCAGCCAACGGAGGTCCCAGTACAATGAGCAGTTCTTC. This sequence encodes CASSQRRSQYNEQFF.